These 16 T cell receptor beta chains originate from one sample sequenced in a study of blood T cell repertoires in COVID-19. Sequenced by immunoSEQ multiplex PCR; TCRdb stores in-frame clones only, minus some. This sample has about 190,000 clones, with nearly 90% found just once. What was sequenced was peripheral blood. The receptors come from a man aged 50-59 years with acute or convalescent COVID-19.

V usage is TRBV2 and J usage is TRBJ2-7; TRBD1 aligns across 10 bases. Trimming took 5 bases from V and 6 from J; bases not matched to a gene: 10. The CDR3 contains 15 residues. The germline CDR1 and CDR2 sequences are SNHLY and FYNNEI. The CDR3 nucleotides are TGTGCCAGCAGTTTTTACGCGGGACAGGGGATCGAGCAGTACTTC. Protein product: CASSFYAGQGIEQYF.

The chain is built from TRBV6-2 or TRBV6-3 and TRBJ2-1, with 9 bases that match TRBD2. Germline trimming cut 5 bases from V and 4 bases from J; bases unmatched to any gene: 3. The germline V gene encodes CDR1 MNHEY and CDR2 SVGEGT. This CDR3 has 14 amino acids. CDR3 in amino acids: CASSVTSGYNEQFF. The CDR3 DNA sequence: TGTGCCAGCAGTGTTACTAGCGGGTACAATGAGCAGTTCTTC.

J is TRBJ1-5 and V is TRBV28; D remains unclear. CDR1 MDHEN and CDR2 SYDVKM come from the germline V gene. V lost 5 bases and J 2 bases, leaving 19 bases between the germline ends. The length of the CDR3 is 17 residues. In DNA form, the CDR3 reads TGTGCCAGCAGTGAATACCCGTCGGGGAGCGGCAATCAGCCCCAGCATTTT. Residues: CASSEYPSGSGNQPQHF.

The gene calls are TRBV5-1 and TRBJ1-2; 9 positions agree with TRBD1. V trimming: 6 bases; J trimming: 6 bases; junction bases outside the gene matches: 3. Germline loops: CDR1 SGHRS, CDR2 YFSETQ. The CDR3 runs to 12 residues. CDR3 loop: CASTWDRDGYTF. CDR3 nucleotide sequence: TGCGCCAGCACTTGGGACAGGGATGGCTACACCTTC.

This chain uses TRBV28 with TRBJ1-5, with D possibly matching TRBD1 (6 bases). V lost 1 base and J 9 bases, leaving 13 bases between the germline ends. The CDR3 length is 14 residues. Germline lookup yields CDR1 MDHEN and CDR2 SYDVKM. CDR3 sequence reads: CASSLSGADRPQHF. The DNA of the CDR3 is TGTGCCAGCAGTTTATCAGGGGCGGATCGGCCCCAGCATTTT.

The V and J genes are TRBV4-3 and TRBJ2-1; 8 nucleotides agree with TRBD2. Trimming cost V 6 bases and J 0 bases; bases outside gene matches: 7. The CDR3 sequence is 16 residues long. Per germline, CDR1 LGHNA and CDR2 YSLEER. The CDR3 protein is CASRLSRGGSYNEQFF. CDR3 DNA: TGCGCCAGCAGGCTATCTCGGGGGGGCTCCTACAATGAGCAGTTCTTC.

This clone appeared a single time. This chain uses TRBV27 with TRBJ1-6; a weak D match, TRBD1 (5 bases). The CDR3 totals 14 residues. Germline values: CDR1 MNHEY, CDR2 SMNVEV (reference sequence). V gave up 6 bases and J gave up 8 bases, with 14 bases separating them. In DNA form, the CDR3 reads TGTGCCAGCAGCCTTACGGGGGGAGATTCACCCCTCCACTTT. Protein: CASSLTGGDSPLHF.

This clone was seen a single time. The CDR3 sequence: CAWGRRGLTGELFF. In DNA form, the CDR3 reads TGTGCCTGGGGGCGGAGGGGCCTCACCGGGGAGCTGTTTTTT. The chain carries TRBV30 and TRBJ2-2; D perhaps matches TRBD2 (6 bases). Germline V gene lookup returns CDR1 GTSNPN and CDR2 SVGIG (reference sequence). This CDR3 has 14 residues. The V end lost 5 bases, the J end lost 4 bases, and 14 bases lay between the germline ends. Full variable domain (remainder filled in from reference TRBV30 and TRBJ2-2): SQTIHQWPATLVQPVGSPLSLECTVEGTSNPNLYWYRQAAGRGLQLLFYSVGIGQISSEVPQNLSASRPQDRQFILSSKKLLLSDSGFYLCAWGRRGLTGELFFGEGSRLTVL.

The genes are TRBV19 and TRBJ1-1, with D maybe TRBD1 (5 bases). The CDR3 totals 13 residues. The germline gives CDR1 LNHDA, CDR2 SQIVND (reference sequence). The V end lost 0 bases, the J end lost 10 bases, and 12 bases lay between the germline ends. CDR3 residues: CASSIDSGFAAFF. The CDR3 DNA sequence: TGTGCCAGTAGTATAGACTCAGGGTTCGCAGCTTTCTTT.

In DNA form, the CDR3 reads TGCAGCGTCCCTCGGACAGGGAACACTGAAGCTTTCTTT. Translated: CSVPRTGNTEAFF. The chain recombines TRBV29-1 with TRBJ1-1, with TRBD1 matching over 7 bases. V trimming: 6 bases; J trimming: 1 base; junction bases outside the gene matches: 5. There are 13 residues in the CDR3. Germline V lookup: CDR1 SQVTM, CDR2 ANQGSEA.

This chain uses TRBV13 with TRBJ2-7; 7 positions agree with TRBD1. CDR3 length: 16 amino acids. V lost 0 bases and J lost 1; bases outside the gene matches: 6. The germline CDR1 and CDR2 sequences are PRHDT and FYEKMQ (reference sequence). DNA of the CDR3: TGTGCCAGCAGCTTAGGCGAGGGACAGCCGTCCTACGAGCAGTACTTC. This sequence encodes CASSLGEGQPSYEQYF.

J is TRBJ2-7 and V is TRBV11-1; the D is unclear. V lost 5 bases and J lost 6, with 14 bases in between. The CDR3 is made up of 13 amino acids. The germline V gene encodes CDR1 SGHAT and CDR2 FQDESV (reference sequence). The CDR3 nucleotides are TGTGCCAGCAGCCTCCGAAGAGATGGCGAGCAGTACTTC. This encodes CASSLRRDGEQYF.

This sequence joins TRBV28 and TRBJ2-7, with a tentative D call TRBD2 (5 bases). There are 14 residues in the CDR3. The germline V gene has CDR1 MDHEN and CDR2 SYDVKM. Trimming cost V 8 bases and J 9 bases, with 23 bases left between them. DNA of the CDR3: TGTGCCAGCTCCCCCGGCGGGCGTCGGTATGGGCAGTACGTC. It is translated as CASSPGGRRYGQYV.

V is TRBV19 and J is TRBJ1-4, with a possible D match to TRBD1 (5 bases). Germline values: CDR1 LNHDA, CDR2 SQIVND (reference sequence). This CDR3 has 12 residues. Trimming shortened V by 7 bases and J by 14 bases, and 17 bases separated the two germline ends. CDR3 protein: CASTPMGGWLFF. The CDR3 DNA reads TGTGCCAGTACCCCTATGGGGGGTTGGCTGTTTTTT.

The V call is TRBV28, the J call TRBJ1-2; 9 nucleotides match TRBD1. With V trimmed by 10 bases and J by 4 bases, 7 bases remained unmatched. CDR1 MDHEN and CDR2 SYDVKM come from the germline V gene. The CDR3 runs 13 residues. The CDR3 DNA reads TGTGCCACCGGAACAGGGGGCCGCTATGGCTACACCTTC. Translation gives CATGTGGRYGYTF.

The J gene is TRBJ1-3, the V gene TRBV7-2; the D is unclear. V dropped 2 bases and J dropped 2 bases, with 13 bases sitting between them. The CDR3 runs 16 residues. Germline CDR1 reads SGHTA; CDR2 reads FQGNSA. Written as DNA, the CDR3 is TGTGCCAGCAGCTTATTGCCGGGAAGTGCTGGAAACACCATATATTTT. Translated, it gives CASSLLPGSAGNTIYF.